This T cell receptor beta chain stems from a study of T cell responses to AZD1222 COVID-19 vaccine. Notes on the study in general: The repertoires were collected only after the peak T cell response. Donors in the cohort were predominantly white British and more often female, and clonal diversity was possibly underestimated. A reported finding is that nearly half of spike-specific TCRs target unmutated variant regions. Baseline antibody screening turned up just a handful of seropositive AZD1222 recipients.

Using immunoSEQ multiplex PCR, the repertoire was profiled, and TCRdb retains in-frame clones only, with some absent. The sample includes some 140,000 clones, 75% to 85% seen only once; the top ten take 7.9%. In germline, CDR1 is LNHDA, CDR2 SQIVND (reference sequence). Trimming cost V 6 bases and J 7 bases; bases outside gene matches: 9. The CDR3 is 14 amino acids. Concerning this clone: Its antigen is not known.

This specimen consisted of peripheral blood, obtained 28 days after the second dose of the MenACWY control vaccine. This TCR was recovered from an adult who received the MenACWY meningococcal vaccine as a control. The J gene is TRBJ2-1, the V gene TRBV19; 7 bases fit TRBD2. The CDR3 nucleotides read TGTGCCAGTAGCGAATCGGGGGGTAGAAATGAGCAGTTCTTC. Encoded protein: CASSESGGRNEQFF.